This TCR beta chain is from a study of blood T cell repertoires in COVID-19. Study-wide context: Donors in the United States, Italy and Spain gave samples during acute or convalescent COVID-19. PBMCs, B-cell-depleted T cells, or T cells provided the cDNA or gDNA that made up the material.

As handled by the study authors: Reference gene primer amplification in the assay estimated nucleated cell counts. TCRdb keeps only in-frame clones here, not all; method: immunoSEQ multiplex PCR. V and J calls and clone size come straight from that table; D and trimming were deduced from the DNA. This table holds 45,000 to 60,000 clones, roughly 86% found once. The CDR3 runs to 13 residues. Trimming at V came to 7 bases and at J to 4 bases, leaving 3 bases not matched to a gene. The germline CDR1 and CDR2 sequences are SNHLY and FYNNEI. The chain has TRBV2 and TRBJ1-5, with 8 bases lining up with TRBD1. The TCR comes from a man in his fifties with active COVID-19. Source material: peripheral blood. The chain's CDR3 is CASKQGGNQPQHF. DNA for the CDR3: TGTGCCAGCAAACAGGGGGGGAATCAGCCCCAGCATTTT.